One sample yielded the 6 T cell receptor beta chains listed below, sequenced in a study of CD4 and CD8 cells across lung adenocarcinoma regions. MiXCR, applied by TCRdb to the PCR reads, yields one record per CDR3 protein. The table shows some 19,000 distinct CDR3 sequences, with around half occurring only once. Sample: CD8+ T cells from the center of a lung tumor. The receptors shown here come from a female donor with lung adenocarcinoma. The CD4 and CD8 labels of this study may be unreliable.

The rearrangement links TRBV6-1 to TRBJ1-1; weak D call: TRBD1 (5 bases). CDR1 and CDR2 from the germline V gene are MNHNS and SASEGT. This CDR3 comprises 14 residues. The ends were cut back, 7 bases at V and 1 base at J, with 13 bases in the middle. The CDR3 is CASTAGPANTEAFF. CDR3 nucleotides: TGTGCCAGCACGGCAGGGCCAGCGAACACTGAAGCTTTCTTT.

Within the sample, this clonotype is medium-sized. The chain is built from TRBV10-2 and TRBJ2-5; 9 bases map to TRBD1. The CDR3 runs to 14 residues. Germline V CDR1 and CDR2: WSHSY, SAAADI. The V gene end was trimmed by 5 bases and the J gene end by 4 bases; junction bases not matched to a gene: 5. The CDR3 nucleotides read TGCGCCAGCAGTCTACAGGGGGCGAGAGAGACCCAGTACTTC. It encodes CASSLQGARETQYF.

The chain has TRBV7-2 and TRBJ2-1, with 8 positions matching TRBD2. Near its end, the DNA agrees better with TRBJ2-5, so the J call may be wrong. CDR3 size: 13 residues. Germline V gene data show CDR1 as SGHTA and CDR2 as FQGNSA. This chain's CDR3 is CASSSGSEETQYF. The CDR3 DNA reads as TGTGCCAGCAGCAGCGGGAGTGAAGAGACCCAGTACTTC.

The chain couples TRBV7-3 to TRBJ2-1; TRBD2 agrees at 8 bases. V gave up 1 base and J gave up 7 bases; unmatched junction bases: 9. Germline loops: CDR1 SGHTA, CDR2 FQGTGA. The CDR3 has 16 amino acids. CDR3 residues: CASSLKPAGGRNEQFF. In DNA form, the CDR3 reads TGTGCCAGCAGCTTAAAGCCAGCTGGCGGGAGGAATGAGCAGTTCTTC.

The chain is built from TRBV27 and TRBJ2-3, with TRBD2 identical over 7 bases. TRBJ2-7 explains the end of the DNA better; the J call may be wrong. Germline assignment: CDR1 MNHEY and CDR2 SMNVEV (reference sequence). The CDR3 is 16 amino acids. Here the CDR3 reads CASSLSGGRAKDMQYF. CDR3 bases: TGTGCCAGCAGTTTATCGGGGGGGAGAGCCAAAGACATGCAGTACTTC.

The chain carries TRBV6-1 and TRBJ2-3, with D perhaps assigned TRBD1 or TRBD2 (5 bases each). The tail of the sequence fits TRBJ2-5 better, so the J call may be wrong. Germline V gives CDR1 MNHNS, CDR2 SASEGT. The CDR3 runs 14 residues. CDR3 sequence: CASCRDLGTETQYF. As DNA, the CDR3 is TGTGCCAGCTGCCGGGACCTGGGGACAGAGACCCAGTACTTC.